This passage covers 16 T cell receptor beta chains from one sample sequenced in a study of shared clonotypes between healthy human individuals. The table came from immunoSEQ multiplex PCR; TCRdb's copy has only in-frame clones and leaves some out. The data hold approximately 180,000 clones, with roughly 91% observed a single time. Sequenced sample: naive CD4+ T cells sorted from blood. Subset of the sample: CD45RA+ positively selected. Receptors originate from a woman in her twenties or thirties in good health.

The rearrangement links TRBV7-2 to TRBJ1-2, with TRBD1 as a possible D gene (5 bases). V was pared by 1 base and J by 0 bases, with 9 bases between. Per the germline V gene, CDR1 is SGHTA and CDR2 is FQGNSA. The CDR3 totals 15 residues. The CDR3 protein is CASSLVGLPNYGYTF. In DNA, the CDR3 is TGTGCCAGCAGCTTAGTGGGGCTCCCTAACTATGGCTACACCTTC.

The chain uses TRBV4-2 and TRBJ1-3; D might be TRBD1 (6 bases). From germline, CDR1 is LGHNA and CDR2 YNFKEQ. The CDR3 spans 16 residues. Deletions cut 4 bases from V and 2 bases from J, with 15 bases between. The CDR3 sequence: CASSPRRGAAGNTIYF. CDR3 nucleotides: TGTGCCAGCAGCCCGAGGCGGGGGGCGGCTGGAAACACCATATATTTT.

The CDR3 bases are TGTGCCAGCAGTTTAACAGGGGGACTGCCGCTCTACGAGCAGTACTTC. Translation gives CASSLTGGLPLYEQYF. The V gene is TRBV11-1, the J gene TRBJ2-7, with 8 bases that match TRBD1. The V gene end was trimmed by 6 bases and the J gene end by 3 bases; junction bases not matched to a gene: 13. Germline CDR1 is SGHAT and CDR2 is FQDESV (reference sequence). This CDR3 contains 16 residues.

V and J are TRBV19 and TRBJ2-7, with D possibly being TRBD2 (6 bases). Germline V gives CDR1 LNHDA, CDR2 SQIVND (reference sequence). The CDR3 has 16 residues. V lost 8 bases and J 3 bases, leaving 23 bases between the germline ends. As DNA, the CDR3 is TGTGCCAGTGGACGAAATGGCGGGAAGAAGTTCTACGAGCAGTACTTC. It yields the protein CASGRNGGKKFYEQYF.

The CDR3 reads CASSFGTYNQPQHF. The CDR3 nucleotides read TGTGCCAGCAGCTTCGGGACATACAATCAGCCCCAGCATTTT. This sequence joins TRBV7-1 and TRBJ1-5; a possible D gene is TRBD1 (6 bases). TRBV7-1 is an ORF; its function is uncertain. This CDR3 is 14 amino acids long. With 4 bases removed from V and 3 bases from J, the gap between germline ends came to 10 bases.

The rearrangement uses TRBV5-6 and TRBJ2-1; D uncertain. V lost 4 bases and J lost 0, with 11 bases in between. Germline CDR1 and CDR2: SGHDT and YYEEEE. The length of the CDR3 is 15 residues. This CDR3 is CASSTVPDSYNEQFF. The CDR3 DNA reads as TGTGCCAGCAGCACGGTCCCGGACTCCTACAATGAGCAGTTCTTC.

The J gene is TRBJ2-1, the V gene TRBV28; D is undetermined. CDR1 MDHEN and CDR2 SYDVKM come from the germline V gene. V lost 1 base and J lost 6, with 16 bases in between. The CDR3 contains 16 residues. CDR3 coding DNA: TGTGCCAGCAGTTTATCCCCAGGTGGTCCCGGCAATGAGCAGTTCTTC. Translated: CASSLSPGGPGNEQFF.

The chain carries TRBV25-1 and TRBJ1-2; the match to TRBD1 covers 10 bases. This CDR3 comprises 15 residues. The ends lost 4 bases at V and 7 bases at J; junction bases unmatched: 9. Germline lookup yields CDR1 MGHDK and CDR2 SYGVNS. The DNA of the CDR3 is TGTGCCAGCAGTGGCACCGGGACAGGGGTTTCTGGCTACACCTTC. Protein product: CASSGTGTGVSGYTF.

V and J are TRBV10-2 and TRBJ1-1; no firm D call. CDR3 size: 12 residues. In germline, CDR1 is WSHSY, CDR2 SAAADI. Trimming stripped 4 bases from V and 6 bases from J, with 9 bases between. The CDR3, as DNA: TGCGCCAGCAGTGTCGTAACCGCTGAAGCTTTCTTT. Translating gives CASSVVTAEAFF.

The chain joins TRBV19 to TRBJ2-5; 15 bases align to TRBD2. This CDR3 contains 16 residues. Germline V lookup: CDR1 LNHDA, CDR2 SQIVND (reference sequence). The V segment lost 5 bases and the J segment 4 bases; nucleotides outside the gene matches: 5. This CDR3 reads CASSGLAGGPRETQYF. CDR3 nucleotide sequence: TGTGCCAGTAGTGGACTAGCGGGAGGGCCACGAGAGACCCAGTACTTC.

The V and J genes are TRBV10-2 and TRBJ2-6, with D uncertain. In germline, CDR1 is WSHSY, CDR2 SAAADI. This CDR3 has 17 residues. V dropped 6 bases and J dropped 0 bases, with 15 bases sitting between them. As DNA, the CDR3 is TGCGCCAGCAGGTCGATCAATCTGGGCTCTGGGGCCAACGTCCTGACTTTC. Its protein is CASRSINLGSGANVLTF.

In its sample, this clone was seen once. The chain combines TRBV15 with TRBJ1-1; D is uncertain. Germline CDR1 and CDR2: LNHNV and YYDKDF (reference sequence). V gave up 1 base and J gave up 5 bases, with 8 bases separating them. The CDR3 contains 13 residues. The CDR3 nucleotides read TGTGCCACCAGCAGAGGGGTAGTGACTGAAGCTTTCTTT. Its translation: CATSRGVVTEAFF.

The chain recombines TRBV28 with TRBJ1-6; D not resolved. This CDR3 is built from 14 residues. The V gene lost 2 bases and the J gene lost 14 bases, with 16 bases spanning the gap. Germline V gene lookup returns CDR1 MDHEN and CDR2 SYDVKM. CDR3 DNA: TGTGCCAGCAGTTTAACCCAGATACCTACGGCCCTCCACTTT. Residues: CASSLTQIPTALHF.

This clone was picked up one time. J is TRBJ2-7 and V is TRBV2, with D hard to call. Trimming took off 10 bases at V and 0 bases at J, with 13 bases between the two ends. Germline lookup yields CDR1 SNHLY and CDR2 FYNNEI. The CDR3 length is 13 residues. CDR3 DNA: TGTGCCACCACCCGGCGCCTCTCCTACGAGCAGTACTTC. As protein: CATTRRLSYEQYF. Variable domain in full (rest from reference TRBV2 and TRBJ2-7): EPEVTQTPSHQVTQMGQEVILRCVPISNHLYFYWYRQILGQKVEFLVSFYNNEISEKSEIFDDQFSVERPDGSNFTLKIRSTKLEDSAMYFCATTRRLSYEQYFGPGTRLTVT.

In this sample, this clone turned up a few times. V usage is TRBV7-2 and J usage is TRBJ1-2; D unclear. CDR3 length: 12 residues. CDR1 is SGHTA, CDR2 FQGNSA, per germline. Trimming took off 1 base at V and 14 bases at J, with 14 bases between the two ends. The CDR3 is CASSLGGPMETF. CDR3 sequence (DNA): TGTGCCAGCAGCTTAGGGGGTCCTATGGAGACCTTC.

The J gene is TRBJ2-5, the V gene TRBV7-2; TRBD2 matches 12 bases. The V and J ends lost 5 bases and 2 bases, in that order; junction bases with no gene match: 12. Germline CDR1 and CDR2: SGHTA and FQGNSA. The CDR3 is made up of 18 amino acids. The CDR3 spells CASSRLAGARKLQETQYF. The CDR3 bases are TGTGCCAGCAGCCGACTAGCGGGAGCCCGAAAACTACAAGAGACCCAGTACTTC.